These 3 T cell receptor beta chains were sequenced from one sample in a study of blood T cells in healthy people across ages. Together with a sample-barcoded 5' primer, a J-beta primer mix was included in a second PCR lasting 7 to 11 cycles. TCRdb reprocessed the 5' RACE reads with MiXCR, giving one entry per CDR3 protein. The table lists almost 800,000 distinct CDR3 sequences, 55% to 75% of them singletons. Sequencing was done on a sample of blood. The receptors stem from a man aged 25-45 years in good health.

The J gene is TRBJ1-2, the V gene TRBV9; D remains ambiguous. CDR3 length equals 12 residues. Trimming left V 3 bases short and J 7 bases short, with 10 bases between. The germline CDR1 and CDR2 sequences are SGDLS and YYNGEE. The CDR3 DNA reads as TGTGCCAGCAGCGGAGATTTGGGTGGCTACACCTTC. Protein sequence: CASSGDLGGYTF.

This clonotype was recorded a few times. J is TRBJ1-6 and V is TRBV7-6; 8 bases fit TRBD1. This CDR3 is 17 amino acids long. The V gene end was trimmed by 6 bases and the J gene end by 8 bases; junction bases not matched to a gene: 15. Looked up from germline, CDR1 is SGHVS and CDR2 is FNYEAQ. CDR3 region: CASRPNVGPGGDSPLHF. CDR3 nucleotides: TGTGCCAGCAGGCCCAACGTGGGGCCAGGGGGCGATTCACCCCTCCACTTT.

The chain combines TRBV25-1 with TRBJ2-7; tentatively, D is TRBD1 or TRBD2 (5 bases each). The ends were cut back, 4 bases at V and 2 bases at J, with 15 bases in the middle. Germline CDR1 MGHDK, CDR2 SYGVNS. The CDR3 runs 15 residues. The CDR3 here is CASSVAGSVTYEQYF. CDR3 nucleotides: TGTGCCAGCAGTGTTGCAGGGAGCGTAACCTACGAGCAGTACTTC.